This T cell receptor beta chain came from a study of somatic mutations in cytotoxic T cells in rheumatoid arthritis. Across the study: Patient blood (30 ml EDTA) was drawn right after diagnosis, before any treatment. Flow sorting yielded some V beta antibody-stained T-cell populations at nearly 100% purity, among them V beta1+ cells sequenced for TCRB.

Some clones are missing from TCRdb's copy, which holds only in-frame ones; the method was immunoSEQ multiplex PCR. Of around 1,400 clones in the sample, 60% to 85% were seen once. This CDR3 has 12 residues. The germline CDR1 and CDR2 sequences are SGHAT and FQNNGV. V lost 6 bases, J lost 4 bases, and 10 bases lay in between. Study outcomes and limitations: Rheumatoid arthritis patients and age-matched healthy controls showed no significant difference in CD8+ T-cell clonality.

With regard to this clone: The antigen is not known.

Sequencing was carried out using CD8+ T cells sorted from blood. The sequence was collected from an adult with rheumatoid arthritis. The chain links TRBV11-2 to TRBJ2-7; TRBD1 might be the D (6 bases). CDR3 nucleotides: TGTGCCAGCAGTCTAACAGGGTACGAGCAGTACTTC. This codes for CASSLTGYEQYF.